What follows are 18 T cell receptor beta chains derived from one specimen sequenced in a study of cytotoxic CD8 clonotypes in ibrutinib-treated CLL. TCRdb keeps only in-frame clones here, not all; method: immunoSEQ multiplex PCR. The repertoire holds over 150,000 clones, with 72% as singletons. Sequenced material: PBMCs, taken after 24 months of ibrutinib treatment. Receptor source: a human donor with chronic lymphocytic leukemia.

In its sample, this clone was seen a few times. This chain links TRBV6-4 with TRBJ2-7; TRBD2 matches 9 bases. The CDR3 runs to 15 residues. Looked up from germline, CDR1 is MRHNA and CDR2 is SNTAGT. With 4 bases clipped from V and 6 bases from J, the junction kept 10 bases outside the gene matches. The CDR3 region has the DNA TGTGCCAGCAGTGCGGAGTCAGCGGGAGGCATCGAGCAGTACTTC. Its translation is CASSAESAGGIEQYF.

This clone was seen repeatedly, ten times or more. The chain carries TRBV7-9 and TRBJ1-1, with D unclear. CDR3 length: 13 residues. V lost 1 base, J lost 2 bases, and 5 bases lay in between. CDR1 and CDR2 from the germline V gene are SEHNR and FQNEAQ (reference sequence). The CDR3 loop reads CASSLDSNTEAFF. CDR3 DNA sequence: TGTGCCAGCAGCTTAGACAGTAACACTGAAGCTTTCTTT.

As to this clone: The sample contains more than one DNA sequence encoding this CDR3. The V call is TRBV5-1, the J call TRBJ1-5; possible D gene TRBD1, 5 bases. CDR1 is SGHRS and CDR2 is YFSETQ in the germline V gene. The CDR3 loop spans 15 amino acids. The V end was cut by 0 bases, the J end by 1 base, with 8 bases between. The CDR3 loop reads CASSLGGNSNQPQHF. The CDR3, as DNA: TGCGCCAGCAGCTTGGGGGGGAACAGCAATCAGCCCCAGCATTTT.

This clone was seen more than once but under ten times. This rearrangement joins TRBV5-1 to TRBJ1-2; 8 bases align to TRBD1. The V gene's germline CDR1 is SGHRS and CDR2 YFSETQ. V shed 3 bases and J 3 bases; nucleotides not matched to a gene: 7. This CDR3 spans 15 amino acids. As DNA, the CDR3 is TGCGCCAGCAGCTACCCGGGACAGGAGGACTATGGCTACACCTTC. Its protein is CASSYPGQEDYGYTF.

The chain carries TRBV14 and TRBJ2-1; 16 bases map to TRBD2. The CDR3 is 17 amino acids. Germline CDR1 reads SGHDN; CDR2 reads FVKESK. V was pared by 4 bases and J by 4 bases, with 4 bases of the junction left unmatched. This CDR3 is CASSRGTSGRGYNEQFF. As DNA, the CDR3 is TGTGCCAGCAGCCGGGGGACTAGCGGGAGGGGATACAATGAGCAGTTCTTC.

As DNA, the CDR3 is TGCGCCAGCAGCTTGGCCGGACTAGCGTCCTACAATGAGCAGTTCTTC. Encoded protein: CASSLAGLASYNEQFF. V is TRBV5-1 and J is TRBJ2-1, with TRBD2 identical over 9 bases. After removal of 0 bases from V and 1 base from J, the junction contained 2 bases not matched to a gene. The CDR3 is made up of 16 amino acids. Germline CDR1 reads SGHRS; CDR2 reads YFSETQ.

The rearrangement joins TRBV27 to TRBJ2-1, with 7 nucleotides matching TRBD1. Germline V gives CDR1 MNHEY, CDR2 SMNVEV (reference sequence). The CDR3 has 11 residues. The junction had 4 bases not matched to a gene; V was cut back by 9 bases and J by 8 bases. The CDR3 sequence: CASYDRDEQFF. The CDR3 bases are TGTGCCAGTTATGACAGGGATGAGCAGTTCTTC.

The chain joins TRBV2 to TRBJ1-3; D call uncertain. The CDR3 loop spans 12 amino acids. V shed 7 bases and J shed 4 bases, with 8 bases lying between them. Germline loops: CDR1 SNHLY, CDR2 FYNNEI. This CDR3 is CASIATGNTIYF. CDR3 nucleotides: TGTGCCAGCATCGCTACGGGAAACACCATATATTTT.

The CDR3 reads CATRLNPSTDTQYF. The CDR3 bases are TGTGCCACCAGGCTGAACCCTAGCACAGATACGCAGTATTTT. The chain combines TRBV15 with TRBJ2-3; D gene uncertain. Trimming left V 6 bases short and J 0 bases short, with 10 bases between. The CDR3 totals 14 residues. The germline V gene has CDR1 LNHNV and CDR2 YYDKDF (reference sequence).

This sequence joins TRBV18 and TRBJ2-1; 9 nucleotides align to TRBD1. CDR3 length: 16 residues. Trimming removed 5 bases from V and 4 bases from J; junction bases left unmatched: 9. CDR1 and CDR2 from the germline V gene are KGHSH and LQKENI. The CDR3 here is CASSRTGDPLYNEQFF. Written as DNA, the CDR3 is TGTGCCAGCTCAAGGACAGGGGACCCTTTGTACAATGAGCAGTTCTTC.

This sequence joins TRBV6-6 and TRBJ2-4; D might be TRBD2 (5 bases). Trimming removed 0 bases at V and 3 bases at J, with 12 bases between. There are 16 residues in the CDR3. Germline V gene sequence: CDR1 MNHNY, CDR2 SVGAGI (reference sequence). This CDR3 is CASSYSPAEGKNIQYF. The CDR3 DNA is TGTGCCAGCAGTTACTCCCCCGCCGAGGGCAAAAACATTCAGTACTTC.

The chain combines TRBV19 with TRBJ2-2; D not certain. V lost 3 bases, J lost 3 bases, and 11 bases lay in between. Germline-derived CDR1 and CDR2 are LNHDA and SQIVND (reference sequence). The CDR3 consists of 15 residues. This chain's CDR3 is CASSMVGFDTGELFF. CDR3 DNA sequence: TGTGCCAGTAGTATGGTGGGATTTGACACCGGGGAGCTGTTTTTT. The complete variable domain, with remaining parts taken from reference TRBV19 and TRBJ2-2, reads DGGITQSPKYLFRKEGQNVTLSCEQNLNHDAMYWYRQDPGQGLRLIYYSQIVNDFQKGDIAEGYSVSREKKESFPLTVTSAQKNPTAFYLCASSMVGFDTGELFFGEGSRLTVL.

This chain joins TRBV28 and TRBJ2-7; TRBD2 matches 9 bases. CDR1 and CDR2 (germline): MDHEN, SYDVKM. The V segment lost 6 bases and the J segment 4 bases; nucleotides outside the gene matches: 10. This CDR3 spans 15 amino acids. For the CDR3, the DNA is TGTGCCAGCAGAAATCTAGCGGGAAAAGATTACGAGCAGTACTTC. Translation: CASRNLAGKDYEQYF.

The rearrangement uses TRBV5-1 and TRBJ2-7; the D is unclear. The germline V and J ends were trimmed by 0 bases and 0 bases, with 13 bases remaining between them. The CDR3 sequence is 16 residues long. Germline CDR1 reads SGHRS; CDR2 reads YFSETQ. The CDR3 loop is CASSLAGWTNSYEQYF. The CDR3 DNA follows: TGCGCCAGCAGCTTGGCCGGTTGGACGAACTCCTACGAGCAGTACTTC. Full variable domain (rest looked up from reference TRBV5-1 and TRBJ2-7): KAGVTQTPRYLIKTRGQQVTLSCSPISGHRSVSWYQQTPGQGLQFLFEYFSETQRNKGNFPGRFSGRQFSNSRSEMNVSTLELGDSALYLCASSLAGWTNSYEQYFGPGTRLTVT.

The chain couples TRBV7-8 to TRBJ2-7, with a possible D match to TRBD1 (5 bases). Germline assignment: CDR1 SGHVS and CDR2 FQNEAQ. V lost 5 bases and J 1 base, leaving 12 bases between the germline ends. The CDR3 totals 14 residues. The CDR3 spells CASSPRQFSYEQYF. The CDR3 DNA sequence: TGTGCCAGCAGCCCACGACAGTTTTCCTACGAGCAGTACTTC.

This clone was counted once. This chain joins TRBV7-8 and TRBJ2-1; D call uncertain. Trimming removed 0 bases from V and 9 bases from J, with 15 bases in between. The germline CDR1 and CDR2 sequences are SGHVS and FQNEAQ. This CDR3 comprises 15 residues. CDR3 loop: CASSLARNPRSEQFF. The CDR3 DNA reads TGTGCCAGCAGCTTAGCTCGGAACCCCAGGAGTGAGCAGTTCTTC.

The V and J genes are TRBV9 and TRBJ2-3; 7 positions match TRBD2. Germline lookup yields CDR1 SGDLS and CDR2 YYNGEE. V trimming: 0 bases; J trimming: 2 bases; junction bases outside the gene matches: 6. CDR3 length: 16 residues. CDR3 region: CASSVGWRDYTDTQYF. The CDR3 DNA is TGTGCCAGCAGCGTAGGTTGGAGGGACTACACAGATACGCAGTATTTT.

The chain has TRBV27 and TRBJ2-7; D is unclear. Germline CDR1 MNHEY, CDR2 SMNVEV (reference sequence). V lost 3 bases, J lost 2 bases, and 14 bases lay in between. The CDR3 contains 15 residues. The CDR3 DNA sequence: TGTGCCAGCAGTTTCAACGGACGGAACACCTACGAGCAGTACTTC. Translation: CASSFNGRNTYEQYF.